The 12 T cell receptor beta chains listed next were all sequenced from one sample in a study of identical twins. TCRdb re-derived calls from the 5' RACE reads in MiXCR, one entry per CDR3 protein. Of 1.5 million to 2 million distinct CDR3 sequences listed, about 32% are singletons. Sequencing input: cord blood. These receptor sequences come from a newborn girl in good health.

This clonotype was detected only once. This chain connects TRBV4-2 to TRBJ1-3; D not certain. The CDR3 totals 13 residues. CDR1 is LGHNA, CDR2 YNFKEQ, per germline. V lost 0 bases and J lost 4, with 4 bases in between. Here the CDR3 reads CASSQERGNTIYF. The CDR3 DNA is TGTGCCAGCAGCCAAGAACGGGGAAACACCATATATTTT.

The chain is built from TRBV4-2 and TRBJ1-5; D possibly corresponds to TRBD1 (5 bases). The length of the CDR3 is 16 residues. The V end lost 2 bases, the J end lost 0 bases, and 11 bases lay between the germline ends. The germline V gene encodes CDR1 LGHNA and CDR2 YNFKEQ. The CDR3 DNA reads as TGTGCCAGCAGCCAAAGGGCAGGGTATAGCAATCAGCCCCAGCATTTT. Protein sequence: CASSQRAGYSNQPQHF.

This clonotype was found a few times. The chain couples TRBV29-1 to TRBJ2-3; possibly TRBD2 for D (6 bases). Germline CDR1 SQVTM, CDR2 ANQGSEA. The V end was cut by 5 bases, the J end by 0 bases, with 12 bases between. This CDR3 contains 14 residues. CDR3: CSVQVRGSTDTQYF. For the CDR3, the DNA is TGCAGCGTTCAGGTCCGGGGGAGCACAGATACGCAGTATTTT.

V gene TRBV6-1 combines with J gene TRBJ1-5; tentatively, D is TRBD1 (5 bases). This CDR3 region has 17 residues. The V end was cut by 1 base, the J end by 2 bases, with 15 bases between. Looked up from germline, CDR1 is MNHNS and CDR2 is SASEGT. The CDR3 protein is CASSEVPGLHRNQPQHF. The CDR3 DNA is TGTGCCAGCAGTGAAGTGCCAGGGCTCCATCGCAATCAGCCCCAGCATTTT.

This clonotype was recorded at least ten times. The V gene is TRBV2, the J gene TRBJ2-7; 11 nucleotides align to TRBD2. The CDR3 is 14 residues long. The germline V gene has CDR1 SNHLY and CDR2 FYNNEI. With V trimmed by 4 bases and J by 2 bases, 1 base remained unmatched. CDR3: CASSVSGRAYEQYF. The CDR3 DNA sequence: TGTGCCAGCAGTGTTAGCGGGAGGGCCTACGAGCAGTACTTC. Full variable domain (outside the CDR3, taken from reference TRBV2 and TRBJ2-7): EPEVTQTPSHQVTQMGQEVILRCVPISNHLYFYWYRQILGQKVEFLVSFYNNEISEKSEIFDDQFSVERPDGSNFTLKIRSTKLEDSAMYFCASSVSGRAYEQYFGPGTRLTVT.

This clonotype was observed a few times. The chain employs TRBV20-1 and TRBJ1-5; 8 bases are a match to TRBD1. CDR1 is DFQATT and CDR2 is SNEGSKA in the germline V gene (reference sequence). After removal of 5 bases from V and 7 bases from J, the junction contained 19 bases not matched to a gene. The CDR3 runs to 17 residues. The CDR3 coding sequence is TGCAGTGCTCGGCGGGCGATAGGGACAGGACTTCACCAGCCCCAGCATTTT. Amino acids: CSARRAIGTGLHQPQHF.

This chain connects TRBV27 to TRBJ2-5; D may match TRBD1 or TRBD2 (5 bases each). The CDR3 spans 14 residues. CDR1 MNHEY and CDR2 SMNVEV come from the germline V gene (reference sequence). Trimming took 4 bases from V and 11 from J, leaving 20 bases between them. The CDR3 region is CASSSGRDLSEQYF. The CDR3 nucleotides are TGTGCCAGCAGTTCCGGACGGGACCTTAGTGAGCAGTACTTC.

This clonotype has a handful of counts. The rearrangement links TRBV5-1 to TRBJ2-1; D may be TRBD2 (6 bases). The CDR3 sequence is 13 residues long. Germline CDR1 and CDR2: SGHRS and YFSETQ. Trimming pared 1 base from V and 8 bases from J, leaving 10 bases between. The chain's CDR3 is CASSLSQRDEQFF. The CDR3, as DNA: TGCGCCAGCAGCTTGAGCCAGCGGGATGAGCAGTTCTTC. Complete variable domain (other parts from reference TRBV5-1 and TRBJ2-1): KAGVTQTPRYLIKTRGQQVTLSCSPISGHRSVSWYQQTPGQGLQFLFEYFSETQRNKGNFPGRFSGRQFSNSRSEMNVSTLELGDSALYLCASSLSQRDEQFFGPGTRLTVL.

The rearrangement uses TRBV6-5 and TRBJ2-4; TRBD1 matches 10 bases. This CDR3 is 16 amino acids long. V lost 2 bases, J lost 1 base, and 2 bases stayed unmatched. Germline lookup yields CDR1 MNHEY and CDR2 SVGAGI. The CDR3 region has the DNA TGTGCCAGCAGTTACGCGGGACAGGGGGCCAAAAACATTCAGTACTTC. Translated, it gives CASSYAGQGAKNIQYF.

This clonotype was counted ten times or more. V gene TRBV27 combines with J gene TRBJ2-5; 7 bases align to TRBD1. The CDR3 runs to 14 residues. Germline values: CDR1 MNHEY, CDR2 SMNVEV (reference sequence). J gave up 1 base and V 5 bases, and 4 bases lay outside the gene matches. CDR3 DNA: TGTGCCAGCAGTCGGGACAGACTCCAAGAGACCCAGTACTTC. Translation gives CASSRDRLQETQYF.

This clonotype was recorded at least ten times. The J gene is TRBJ1-2, the V gene TRBV25-1; 10 nucleotides align to TRBD1. The CDR3 has 13 residues. The germline V gene encodes CDR1 MGHDK and CDR2 SYGVNS. The V and J ends lost 1 base and 7 bases, in that order; junction bases with no gene match: 0. CDR3 sequence: CASSEWDRGGYTF. In nucleotides, the CDR3 is TGTGCCAGCAGTGAATGGGACAGGGGTGGCTACACCTTC.

This clonotype occurred a few times. V gene TRBV14 combines with J gene TRBJ2-3; 7 bases map to TRBD1. The germline CDR1 and CDR2 sequences are SGHDN and FVKESK. The CDR3 loop spans 18 amino acids. Losses at the gene ends were 0 bases for V and 6 bases for J; bases not matched to a gene: 15. CDR3 sequence reads: CASSQEGQALTTGDTQYF. In DNA form, the CDR3 reads TGTGCCAGCAGCCAAGAAGGACAGGCGCTAACCACCGGGGATACGCAGTATTTT.